The rows below give T cell receptor beta chains drawn from one sample of a study of cytomegalovirus exposure and HLA in healthy donors. Clones were read by immunoSEQ multiplex PCR, and TCRdb kept only the in-frame ones, dropping some. The sample has under 200,000 clones; around 86% are singletons. The sample consisted of PBMCs. Receptors were obtained from a human donor in good health. Both conserved end residues are trimmed from each CDR3. The order of the fields is V gene, CDR3 length, clone size, J gene, CDR3 protein. Only some rows state a clone size, as once, few, many or a class for expanded clones.

V: TRBV6-5
length: 10
size: .
J: TRBJ1-2
CDR3: ASRSGRNGYT

V: TRBV9
length: 12
size: few
J: TRBJ2-5
CDR3: ASSVGRGQETQY

V: TRBV5-4
length: 13
size: few
J: TRBJ2-2
CDR3: ASSPVQGYSGELF

V: TRBV13
length: 12
size: once
J: TRBJ1-2
CDR3: ASSVGTGGYGYT

V: TRBV11-2
length: 13
size: .
J: TRBJ1-4
CDR3: ASSFSGGAGEKLF

V: TRBV27
length: 14
size: .
J: TRBJ1-6
CDR3: ASSPQGAMINSPLH

V: TRBV7-3
length: 10
size: .
J: TRBJ2-5
CDR3: ASSLPGETQY

V: TRBV6-1
length: 12
size: once
J: TRBJ2-7
CDR3: ASTLAGGSYEQY

V: TRBV4-1
length: 14
size: few
J: TRBJ2-1
CDR3: ASSQRWLAGNNEQF

V: TRBV5-6
length: 13
size: few
J: TRBJ2-3
CDR3: ASSLGDSATDTQY

V: TRBV10-3
length: 13
size: once
J: TRBJ2-5
CDR3: AISEGPYQGETQY

V: TRBV14
length: 16
size: .
J: TRBJ1-1
CDR3: ASSQDRGQGGAGTEAF

V: TRBV19
length: 11
size: once
J: TRBJ1-1
CDR3: ASRGRVNTEAF

V: TRBV4-3
length: 14
size: .
J: TRBJ2-2
CDR3: ASSQSGGGDTGELF

V: TRBV7-3
length: 12
size: once
J: TRBJ2-3
CDR3: ASSHGLSTDTQY

V: TRBV5-1
length: 12
size: .
J: TRBJ2-3
CDR3: ASSLATTTDTQY

V: TRBV7-9
length: 14
size: .
J: TRBJ1-2
CDR3: ASSSNHPGGKDGYT

V: TRBV14
length: 10
size: .
J: TRBJ1-4
CDR3: ASSLSNEKLF

V: TRBV19
length: 11
size: .
J: TRBJ2-2
CDR3: ASRGGDTGELF